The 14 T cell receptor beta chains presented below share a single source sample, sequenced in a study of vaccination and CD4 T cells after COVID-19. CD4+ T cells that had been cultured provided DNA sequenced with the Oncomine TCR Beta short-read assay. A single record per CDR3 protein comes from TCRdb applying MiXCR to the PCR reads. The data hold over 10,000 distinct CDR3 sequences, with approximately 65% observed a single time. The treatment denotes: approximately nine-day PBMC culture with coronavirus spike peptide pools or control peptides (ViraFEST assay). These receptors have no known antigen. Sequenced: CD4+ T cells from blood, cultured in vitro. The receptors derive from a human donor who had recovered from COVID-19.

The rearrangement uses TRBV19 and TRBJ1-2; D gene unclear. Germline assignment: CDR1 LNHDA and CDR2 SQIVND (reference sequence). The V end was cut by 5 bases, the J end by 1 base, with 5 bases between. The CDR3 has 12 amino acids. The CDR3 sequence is CASSLGNYGYTF. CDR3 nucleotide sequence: TGTGCCAGTAGTTTAGGTAACTATGGCTACACCTTC.

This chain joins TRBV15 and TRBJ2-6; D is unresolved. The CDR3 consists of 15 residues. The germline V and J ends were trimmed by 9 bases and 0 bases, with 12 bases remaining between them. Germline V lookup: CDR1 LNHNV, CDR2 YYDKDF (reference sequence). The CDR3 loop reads CATSDRSSGANVLTF. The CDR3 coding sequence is TGTGCCACTTCGGACCGGTCCTCTGGGGCCAACGTCCTGACTTTC.

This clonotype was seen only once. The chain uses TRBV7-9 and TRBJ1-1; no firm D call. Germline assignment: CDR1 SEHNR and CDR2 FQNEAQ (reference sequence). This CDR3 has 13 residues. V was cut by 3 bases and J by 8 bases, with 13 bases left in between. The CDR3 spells CASSFTTGGEAFF. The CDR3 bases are TGTGCCAGCAGCTTTACCACGGGAGGGGAAGCTTTCTTT.

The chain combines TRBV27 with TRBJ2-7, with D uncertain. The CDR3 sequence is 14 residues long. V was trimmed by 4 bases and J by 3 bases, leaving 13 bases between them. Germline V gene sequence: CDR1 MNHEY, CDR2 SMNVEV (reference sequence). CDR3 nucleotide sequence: TGTGCCAGCAGTTCCCCGGACCTATACTACGAGCAGTACTTC. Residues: CASSSPDLYYEQYF.

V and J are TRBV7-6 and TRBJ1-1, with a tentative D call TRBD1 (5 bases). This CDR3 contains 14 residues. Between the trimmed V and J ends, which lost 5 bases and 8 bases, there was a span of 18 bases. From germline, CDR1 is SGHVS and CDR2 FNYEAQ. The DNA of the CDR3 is TGTGCCAGCAGCCTGTCGGGGGGGAAGGTGGAAGCTTTCTTT. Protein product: CASSLSGGKVEAFF.

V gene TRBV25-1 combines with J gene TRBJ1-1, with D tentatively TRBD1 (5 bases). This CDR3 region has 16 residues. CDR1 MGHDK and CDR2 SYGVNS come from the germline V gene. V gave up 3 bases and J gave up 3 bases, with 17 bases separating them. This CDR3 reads CASSDLLGRDDTEAFF. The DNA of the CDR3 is TGTGCCAGCAGTGACTTACTTGGCAGGGATGACACTGAAGCTTTCTTT.

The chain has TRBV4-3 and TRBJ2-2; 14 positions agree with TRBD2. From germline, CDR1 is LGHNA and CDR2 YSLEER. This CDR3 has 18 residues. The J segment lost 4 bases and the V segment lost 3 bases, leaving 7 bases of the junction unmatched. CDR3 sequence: CASSHGTSGSRGTGELFF. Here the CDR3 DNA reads TGCGCCAGCAGCCACGGGACTAGCGGGAGCCGGGGCACCGGGGAGCTGTTTTTT.

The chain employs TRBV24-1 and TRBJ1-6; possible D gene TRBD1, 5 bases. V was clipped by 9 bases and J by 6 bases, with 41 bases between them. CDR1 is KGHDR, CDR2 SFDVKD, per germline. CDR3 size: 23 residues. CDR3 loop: CATDGPPGPEPRMRTPTNSPLHF. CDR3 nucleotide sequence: TGTGCCACCGACGGTCCCCCGGGGCCGGAGCCCCGGATGCGGACCCCGACTAATTCACCCCTCCACTTT.

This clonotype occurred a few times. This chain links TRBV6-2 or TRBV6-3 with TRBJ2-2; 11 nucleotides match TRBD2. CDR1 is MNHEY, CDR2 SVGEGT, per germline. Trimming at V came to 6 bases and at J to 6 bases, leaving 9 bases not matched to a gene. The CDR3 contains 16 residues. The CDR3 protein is CASRYRLAGLPGELFF. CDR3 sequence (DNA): TGTGCCAGCAGGTACAGACTAGCGGGATTGCCCGGGGAGCTGTTTTTT.

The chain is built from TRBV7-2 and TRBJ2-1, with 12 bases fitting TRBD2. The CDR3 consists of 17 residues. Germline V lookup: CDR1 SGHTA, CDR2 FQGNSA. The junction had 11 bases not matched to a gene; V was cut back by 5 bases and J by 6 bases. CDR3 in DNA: TGTGCCAGCAGCCCCCCCCTAGCGGGAGGGCTCGGCAATGAGCAGTTCTTC. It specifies CASSPPLAGGLGNEQFF.

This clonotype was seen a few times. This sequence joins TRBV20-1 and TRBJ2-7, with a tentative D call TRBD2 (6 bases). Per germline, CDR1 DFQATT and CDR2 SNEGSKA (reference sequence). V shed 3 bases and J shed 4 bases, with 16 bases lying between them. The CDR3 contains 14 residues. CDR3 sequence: CSARTPGGMYEQYF. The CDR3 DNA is TGCAGTGCTAGGACCCCAGGCGGGATGTACGAGCAGTACTTC.

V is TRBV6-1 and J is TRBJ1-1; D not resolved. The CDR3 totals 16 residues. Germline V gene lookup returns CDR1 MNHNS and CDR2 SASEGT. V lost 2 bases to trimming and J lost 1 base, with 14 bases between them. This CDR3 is CASSENEGVGNTEAFF. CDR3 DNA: TGTGCCAGCAGTGAAAACGAGGGCGTCGGGAACACTGAAGCTTTCTTT.

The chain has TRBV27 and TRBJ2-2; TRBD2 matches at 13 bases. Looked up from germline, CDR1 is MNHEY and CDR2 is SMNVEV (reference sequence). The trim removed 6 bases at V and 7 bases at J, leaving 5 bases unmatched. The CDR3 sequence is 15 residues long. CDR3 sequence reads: CASSTSGRAIGELFF. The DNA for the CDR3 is TGTGCCAGCAGCACTAGCGGGAGGGCCATCGGGGAGCTGTTTTTT.

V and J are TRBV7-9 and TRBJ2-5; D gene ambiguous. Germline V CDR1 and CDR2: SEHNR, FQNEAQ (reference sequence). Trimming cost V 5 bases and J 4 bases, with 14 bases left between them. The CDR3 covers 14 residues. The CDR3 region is CASSRAVVGETQYF. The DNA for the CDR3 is TGTGCCAGCAGCCGGGCGGTCGTGGGAGAGACCCAGTACTTC.